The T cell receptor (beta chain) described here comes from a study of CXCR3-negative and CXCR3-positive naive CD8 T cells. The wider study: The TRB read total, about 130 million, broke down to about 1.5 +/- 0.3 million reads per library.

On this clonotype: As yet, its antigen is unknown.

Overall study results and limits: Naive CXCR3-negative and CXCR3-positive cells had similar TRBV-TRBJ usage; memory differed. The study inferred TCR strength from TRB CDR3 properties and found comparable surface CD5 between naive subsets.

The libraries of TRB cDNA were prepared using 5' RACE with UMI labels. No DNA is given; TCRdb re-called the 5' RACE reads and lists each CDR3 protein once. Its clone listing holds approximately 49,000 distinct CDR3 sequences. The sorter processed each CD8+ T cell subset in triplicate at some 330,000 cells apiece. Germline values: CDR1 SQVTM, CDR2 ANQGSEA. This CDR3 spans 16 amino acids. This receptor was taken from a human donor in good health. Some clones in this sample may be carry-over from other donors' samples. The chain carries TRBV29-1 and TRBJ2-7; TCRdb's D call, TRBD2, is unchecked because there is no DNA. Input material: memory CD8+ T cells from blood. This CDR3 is CSVDGTSGDTTYEQYF.